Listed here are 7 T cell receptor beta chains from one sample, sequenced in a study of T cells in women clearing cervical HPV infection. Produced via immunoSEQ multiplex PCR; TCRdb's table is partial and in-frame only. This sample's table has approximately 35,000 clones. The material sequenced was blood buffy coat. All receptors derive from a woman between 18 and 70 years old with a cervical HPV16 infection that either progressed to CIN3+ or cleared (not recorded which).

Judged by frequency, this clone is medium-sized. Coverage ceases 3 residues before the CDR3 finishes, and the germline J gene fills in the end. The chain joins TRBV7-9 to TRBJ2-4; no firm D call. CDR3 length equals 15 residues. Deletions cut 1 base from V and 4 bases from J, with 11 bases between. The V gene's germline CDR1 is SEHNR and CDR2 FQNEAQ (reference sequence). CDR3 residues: CASSLEGGQKNIQYF. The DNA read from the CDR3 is TGTGCCAGCAGCTTAGAAGGCGGCCAAAAAAACATT.

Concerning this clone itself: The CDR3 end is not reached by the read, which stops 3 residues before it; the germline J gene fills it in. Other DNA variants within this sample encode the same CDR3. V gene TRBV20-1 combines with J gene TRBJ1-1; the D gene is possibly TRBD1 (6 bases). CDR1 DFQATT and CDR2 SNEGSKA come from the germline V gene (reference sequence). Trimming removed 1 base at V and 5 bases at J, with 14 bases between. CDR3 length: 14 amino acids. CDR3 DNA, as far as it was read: TGCAGTGCTAGAGCTTTACAGGGTCGTACTGAA. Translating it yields CSARALQGRTE. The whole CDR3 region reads CSARALQGRTEAFF.

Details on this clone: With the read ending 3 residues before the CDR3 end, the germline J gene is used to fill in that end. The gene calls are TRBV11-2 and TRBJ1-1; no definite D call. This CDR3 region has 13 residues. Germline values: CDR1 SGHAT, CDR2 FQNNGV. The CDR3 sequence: CASSPTRADRAFF. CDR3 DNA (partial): TGTGCCAGCAGCCCTACGCGGGCCGATAGG.

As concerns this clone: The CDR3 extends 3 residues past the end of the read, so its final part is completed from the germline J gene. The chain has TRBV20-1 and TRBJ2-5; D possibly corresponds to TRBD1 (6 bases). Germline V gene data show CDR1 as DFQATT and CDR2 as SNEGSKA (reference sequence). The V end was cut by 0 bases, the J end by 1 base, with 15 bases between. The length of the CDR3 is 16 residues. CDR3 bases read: TGCAGTGCTAGAGATCCCGCCTTGGACAGCCAAGAGACC. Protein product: CSARDPALDSQET. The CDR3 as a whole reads CSARDPALDSQETQYF.

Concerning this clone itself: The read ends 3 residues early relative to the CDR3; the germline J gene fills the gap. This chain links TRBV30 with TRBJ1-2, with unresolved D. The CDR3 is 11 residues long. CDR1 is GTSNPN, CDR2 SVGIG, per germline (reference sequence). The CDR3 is CAWSALYDYTF. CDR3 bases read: TGTGCCTGGAGTGCCCTCTACGAC.

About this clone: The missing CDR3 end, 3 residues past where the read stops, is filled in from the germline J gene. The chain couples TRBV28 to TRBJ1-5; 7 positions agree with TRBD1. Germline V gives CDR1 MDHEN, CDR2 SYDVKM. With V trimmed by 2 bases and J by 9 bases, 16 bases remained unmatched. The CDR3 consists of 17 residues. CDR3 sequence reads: CASSLPIDRALSGPQHF. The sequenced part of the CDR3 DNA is TGTGCCAGCAGTTTACCTATTGACAGGGCCCTTTCGGGGCCC.

The CDR3 loop is CASRRLAGEQYF. The CDR3 DNA, read in part, is TGTGCCAGCAGGCGACTAGCGGGCGAG. This rearrangement joins TRBV12-3 or TRBV12-4 to TRBJ2-7, with 10 bases that match TRBD2. The CDR3 end falls 3 residues outside the read, so it is completed with the germline J gene. The CDR3 is made up of 12 amino acids. The trim removed 6 bases at V and 6 bases at J, leaving 2 bases unmatched.